Below are 25 T cell receptor beta chains sequenced from a single sample in a study of T cell repertoires in cytomegalovirus infection. Each CDR3 protein is one row after TCRdb ran MiXCR on the reads. The table includes fewer than 300,000 distinct CDR3 sequences, about 23% detected once. Material for sequencing was PBMCs. The receptors derive from a human donor in good health (CMV status not recorded). Some clones in this sample may be carry-over from other donors' samples.

There are many counts of this clonotype. J is TRBJ2-2 and V is TRBV11-3; 7 positions agree with TRBD2. The CDR3 is made up of 15 amino acids. The V gene end was trimmed by 3 bases and the J gene end by 4 bases; junction bases not matched to a gene: 5. Per germline, CDR1 SGHNT and CDR2 YENEEA. The CDR3 DNA follows: TGTGCCAGCAGCTTCAAAACGGGGGGCACCGGGGAGCTGTTTTTT. Protein product: CASSFKTGGTGELFF. The full variable domain, in which reference TRBV11-3 and TRBJ2-2 provide the parts outside the CDR3, is EAGVVQSPRYKIIEKKQPVAFWCNPISGHNTLYWYLQNLGQGPELLIRYENEEAVDDSQLPKDRFSAERLKGVDSTLKIQPAELGDSAVYLCASSFKTGGTGELFFGEGSRLTVL.

This clonotype was observed a handful of times. V and J are TRBV12-3 or TRBV12-4 and TRBJ1-5; 7 bases are shared with TRBD1. V trimming: 5 bases; J trimming: 7 bases; junction bases outside the gene matches: 5. The CDR3 is 13 residues long. The CDR3: CASSLEGAQPQHF. The CDR3 DNA reads TGTGCCAGCAGTCTGGAGGGGGCCCAGCCCCAGCATTTT.

This clonotype was counted only a few times. The rearrangement links TRBV6-2 or TRBV6-3 to TRBJ2-2, with D unresolved. The CDR3 consists of 11 residues. V lost 7 bases and J lost 2, with 2 bases in between. Germline CDR1 MNHEY, CDR2 SVGEGT. CDR3 in amino acids: CASTNTGELFF. The CDR3 DNA sequence: TGTGCCAGCACCAACACCGGGGAGCTGTTTTTT.

This clonotype occurred many times. The CDR3, as DNA: TGTGCCAGCAGCTTAGACTCCGGTGGCACAGATACGCAGTATTTT. Translation: CASSLDSGGTDTQYF. The chain carries TRBV7-2 and TRBJ2-3; D is ambiguous. Germline V gives CDR1 SGHTA, CDR2 FQGNSA. The CDR3 length is 15 residues. V shed 1 base and J shed 1 base, with 9 bases lying between them.

This clonotype was counted at least ten times. V gene TRBV7-2 combines with J gene TRBJ2-1; 10 bases match TRBD1. The germline V gene has CDR1 SGHTA and CDR2 FQGNSA. This CDR3 contains 17 residues. V dropped 5 bases and J dropped 0; count of bases not matched to a gene: 7. CDR3 sequence (DNA): TGTGCCAGCAGCAGGGACAGGGGCCCCAGCTCCTACAATGAGCAGTTCTTC. Translation gives CASSRDRGPSSYNEQFF.

This clonotype occurred a few times. The chain links TRBV5-4 to TRBJ2-3; D is possibly TRBD1 (5 bases). There are 14 residues in the CDR3. Germline assignment: CDR1 SGHNT and CDR2 YYREEE (reference sequence). Trimming pared 0 bases from V and 2 bases from J, leaving 7 bases between. The CDR3 region is CASSLGQYTDTQYF. The CDR3 nucleotides are TGTGCCAGCAGCTTGGGACAGTACACAGATACGCAGTATTTT.

The table lists this clonotype with a few counts. The chain is built from TRBV27 and TRBJ1-5; D possibly corresponds to TRBD1 (5 bases). CDR3 length: 15 residues. Trimming cost V 3 bases and J 5 bases, with 14 bases left between them. The germline V gene has CDR1 MNHEY and CDR2 SMNVEV (reference sequence). The CDR3 DNA reads TGTGCCAGCAGTTTGTCGGTTAGGGGATATCAGCCCCAGCATTTT. This sequence encodes CASSLSVRGYQPQHF.

The chain's CDR3 is CASSLNSGYTYEQYF. The CDR3 DNA reads as TGTGCCAGCAGCTTAAATAGCGGGTACACCTACGAGCAGTACTTC. The chain links TRBV7-9 to TRBJ2-7; 7 bases are a match to TRBD2. The J segment lost 2 bases and the V segment lost 2 bases, leaving 6 bases of the junction unmatched. Germline CDR1 reads SEHNR; CDR2 reads FQNEAQ (reference sequence). The CDR3 extends over 15 amino acids. Drawing the rest from reference TRBV7-9 and TRBJ2-7, the complete variable domain is DTGVSQNPRHKITKRGQNVTFRCDPISEHNRLYWYRQTLGQGPEFLTYFQNEAQLEKSRLLSDRFSAERPKGSFSTLEIQRTEQGDSAMYLCASSLNSGYTYEQYFGPGTRLTVT.

Notes on this clonotype: With a far larger clone one base away, a read error is the likely cause. V and J are TRBV7-2 and TRBJ2-3, with a weak D call TRBD1 (5 bases). Germline V gene lookup returns CDR1 SGHTA and CDR2 FQGNSA. V was clipped by 0 bases and J by 4 bases, with 5 bases between them. The CDR3 is 13 amino acids. This CDR3 reads CASSLAGPDTQYF. CDR3 DNA sequence: TGTGCCAGCAGCTTAGCGGGGCCAGATACGCAGTATTTT.

The J gene is TRBJ2-5, the V gene TRBV20-1; no reliable D call. Germline V lookup: CDR1 DFQATT, CDR2 SNEGSKA (reference sequence). The V end was cut by 0 bases, the J end by 5 bases, with 16 bases between. The CDR3 runs to 15 residues. CDR3 residues: CSARDRKGPGETQYF. The CDR3 DNA sequence: TGCAGTGCTAGAGATCGAAAGGGCCCCGGGGAGACCCAGTACTTC.

The table lists this clonotype with a few counts. J is TRBJ1-1 and V is TRBV28; the D gene is possibly TRBD1 (6 bases). The germline V and J ends were trimmed by 9 bases and 10 bases, with 12 bases remaining between them. The CDR3 sequence is 10 residues long. Germline values: CDR1 MDHEN, CDR2 SYDVKM. CDR3 sequence reads: CASKRGGAFF. Here the CDR3 DNA reads TGTGCCAGTAAAAGGGGGGGAGCTTTCTTT.

This clonotype qualifies as large (0.1 to 1%). This chain links TRBV5-1 with TRBJ2-7; D is perhaps TRBD1 or TRBD2 (5 bases each). The CDR3 runs 14 residues. Trimming removed 3 bases at V and 5 bases at J, with 15 bases between. Germline V lookup: CDR1 SGHRS, CDR2 YFSETQ. The CDR3 here is CASSSEAGNHEQYF. The DNA for the CDR3 is TGCGCCAGCAGCTCGGAGGCAGGGAACCACGAGCAGTACTTC.

This clonotype appeared many times. The rearrangement uses TRBV28 and TRBJ1-2; D remains unclear. The V gene's germline CDR1 is MDHEN and CDR2 SYDVKM. This CDR3 spans 14 amino acids. Trimming took 5 bases from V and 0 from J, leaving 10 bases between them. The CDR3 reads CASSPPRPNYGYTF. CDR3 in DNA: TGTGCCAGCAGTCCTCCGCGTCCTAACTATGGCTACACCTTC.

This clonotype was counted at least ten times. Here the CDR3 reads CASSWDSLNSPLHF. The DNA for the CDR3 is TGTGCCAGCAGCTGGGACAGCCTCAATTCACCCCTCCACTTT. The genes are TRBV6-2 or TRBV6-3 and TRBJ1-6; 7 nucleotides match TRBD1. Germline V gene data show CDR1 as MNHEY and CDR2 as SVGEGT. V shed 6 bases and J 7 bases; nucleotides not matched to a gene: 6. There are 14 residues in the CDR3.

The chain combines TRBV7-6 with TRBJ2-4, with a possible D match to TRBD1 (6 bases). CDR3 length: 14 residues. V gave up 2 bases and J gave up 6 bases, with 11 bases separating them. CDR1 and CDR2 (germline): SGHVS, FNYEAQ. CDR3 sequence: CASSLQQGINIQYF. CDR3 in DNA: TGTGCCAGCAGCTTACAACAGGGAATAAACATTCAGTACTTC.

The V gene is TRBV6-2 or TRBV6-3, the J gene TRBJ2-7; 13 nucleotides match TRBD2. The length of the CDR3 is 17 residues. Per the germline V gene, CDR1 is MNHEY and CDR2 is SVGEGT. Trimming at V came to 7 bases and at J to 2 bases, leaving 11 bases not matched to a gene. CDR3 sequence: CASIPPSLAGGTYEQYF. CDR3 bases: TGTGCCAGCATCCCTCCTTCACTAGCGGGAGGGACCTACGAGCAGTACTTC.

The chain uses TRBV7-2 and TRBJ2-1; D perhaps matches TRBD1 (7 bases). Trimming stripped 5 bases from V and 4 bases from J, with 12 bases between. The germline CDR1 and CDR2 sequences are SGHTA and FQGNSA. The length of the CDR3 is 14 residues. CDR3 DNA sequence: TGTGCCAGCAGCGACCAGGGGGGATACAATGAGCAGTTCTTC. As protein: CASSDQGGYNEQFF.

This clonotype was recorded many times. The V call is TRBV6-6, the J call TRBJ2-3; no definite D call. The CDR3 has 10 amino acids. The germline V gene has CDR1 MNHNY and CDR2 SVGAGI (reference sequence). Trimming left V 6 bases short and J 2 bases short, with 0 bases between. The CDR3 DNA is TGTGCCAGCAGCACAGATACGCAGTATTTT. Translated: CASSTDTQYF.

The rearrangement joins TRBV13 to TRBJ2-1; D may match TRBD1 or TRBD2 (5 bases each). The V end lost 5 bases, the J end lost 5 bases, and 13 bases lay between the germline ends. Germline loops: CDR1 PRHDT, CDR2 FYEKMQ (reference sequence). The CDR3 contains 14 residues. Here the CDR3 reads CASSPRGDNNEQFF. The CDR3 DNA follows: TGTGCCAGCAGCCCGAGGGGAGATAACAATGAGCAGTTCTTC.

The J gene is TRBJ1-2, the V gene TRBV29-1, with TRBD1 matching over 8 bases. CDR1 is SQVTM and CDR2 is ANQGSEA in the germline V gene. Germline trimming cut 2 bases from V and 5 bases from J; bases unmatched to any gene: 19. CDR3 length: 18 amino acids. CDR3 residues: CSVESYISVRQGTYGYTF. In DNA form, the CDR3 reads TGCAGCGTTGAAAGTTATATTTCCGTTAGACAGGGGACATATGGCTACACCTTC.

The CDR3 reads CAISPSPWYGYTF. CDR3 coding DNA: TGTGCCATTTCCCCATCCCCGTGGTATGGCTACACCTTC. The chain couples TRBV10-3 to TRBJ1-2; unclear D gene. The CDR3 has 13 amino acids. CDR1 and CDR2 (germline): ENHRY, SYGVKD. Trimming cost V 9 bases and J 5 bases, with 16 bases left between them.

This clonotype was recorded a few times. The J gene is TRBJ1-5, the V gene TRBV28; the D is unclear. V lost 3 bases and J 2 bases, leaving 11 bases between the germline ends. Per germline, CDR1 MDHEN and CDR2 SYDVKM. The CDR3 is 15 residues long. The CDR3 loop is CASSFGRARNQPQHF. The CDR3 nucleotides read TGTGCCAGCAGTTTTGGGAGGGCGCGCAATCAGCCCCAGCATTTT.

The chain carries TRBV15 and TRBJ1-2; D unclear. The V end was cut by 0 bases, the J end by 8 bases, with 10 bases between. Germline assignment: CDR1 LNHNV and CDR2 YYDKDF (reference sequence). This CDR3 is 13 amino acids long. CDR3 amino acids: CATSRDLVIGYTF. For the CDR3, the DNA is TGTGCCACCAGCAGAGATCTAGTAATCGGCTACACCTTC.

The chain carries TRBV19 and TRBJ1-2, with 8 bases identical to TRBD1. This CDR3 comprises 11 residues. CDR1 LNHDA and CDR2 SQIVND come from the germline V gene (reference sequence). Germline trimming cut 8 bases from V and 6 bases from J; bases unmatched to any gene: 2. The CDR3 sequence: CASAGGDGYTF. CDR3 sequence (DNA): TGTGCCAGTGCAGGGGGCGATGGCTACACCTTC.

The chain links TRBV4-3 to TRBJ2-1, with D possibly matching TRBD2 (5 bases). The CDR3 loop spans 12 amino acids. Looked up from germline, CDR1 is LGHNA and CDR2 is YSLEER. The V end was cut by 3 bases, the J end by 8 bases, with 8 bases between. The CDR3 is CASSQWGDEQFF. CDR3 coding DNA: TGCGCCAGCAGCCAGTGGGGAGATGAGCAGTTCTTC.